This TCR beta chain was identified in a study of radiation and T cells in renal cell carcinoma. Trimming left V 8 bases short and J 10 bases short, with 14 bases between. Germline lookup yields CDR1 SGHAT and CDR2 FQNNGV. CDR3 length: 11 amino acids. TCRdb keeps only in-frame clones here, not all; method: immunoSEQ multiplex PCR. Among more than 140,000 clones listed, approximately 87% were seen once. Time point reported: baseline pretreatment blood. The treatment was: 15 Gy SBRT to primary tumor, nephrectomy 4 weeks later. After SBRT, blood was collected at 2 and 4 weeks, plus baseline. The tumor was a clear cell renal cell carcinoma.

The TCR sequence derives from a woman aged 50 to 60 with renal cell carcinoma. The gene calls are TRBV11-2 and TRBJ1-1, with a tentative D call TRBD1 (5 bases). The source material was blood, sampled from a patient whose treatment included radiotherapy and nephrectomy. For the CDR3, the DNA is TGTGCCAGCCGAGAGGGACTGCGAGCTTTCTTT. This encodes CASREGLRAFF.